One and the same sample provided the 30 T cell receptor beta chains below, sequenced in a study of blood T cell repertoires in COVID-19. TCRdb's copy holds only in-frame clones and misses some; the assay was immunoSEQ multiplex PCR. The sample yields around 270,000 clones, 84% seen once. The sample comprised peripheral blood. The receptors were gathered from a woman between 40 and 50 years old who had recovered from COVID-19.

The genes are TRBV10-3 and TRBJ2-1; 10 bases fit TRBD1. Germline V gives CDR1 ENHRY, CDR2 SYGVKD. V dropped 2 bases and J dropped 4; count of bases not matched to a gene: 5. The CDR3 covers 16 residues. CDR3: CAISEGGQGTYNEQFF. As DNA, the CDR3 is TGTGCCATCAGTGAGGGGGGACAGGGGACATACAATGAGCAGTTCTTC.

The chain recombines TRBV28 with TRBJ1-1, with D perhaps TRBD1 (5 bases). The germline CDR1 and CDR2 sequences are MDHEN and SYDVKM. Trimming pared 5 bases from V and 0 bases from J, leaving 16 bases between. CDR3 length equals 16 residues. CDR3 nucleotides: TGTGCCAGCAGTCACTATTGGGGCCCTATGAACACTGAAGCTTTCTTT. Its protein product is CASSHYWGPMNTEAFF.

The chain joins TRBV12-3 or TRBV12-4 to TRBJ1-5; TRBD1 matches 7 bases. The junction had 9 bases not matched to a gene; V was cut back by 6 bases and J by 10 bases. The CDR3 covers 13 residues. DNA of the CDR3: TGTGCCAGCAGCGGGACAGTCCCCCAACCCCAGCATTTT. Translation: CASSGTVPQPQHF.

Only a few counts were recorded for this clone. CDR3 region: CASSPGGIGTQYF. The DNA of the CDR3 is TGTGCCAGCAGCCCTGGAGGGATAGGTACGCAGTATTTT. This chain connects TRBV7-6 to TRBJ2-3, with D possibly TRBD2 on 6 matching bases. CDR1 SGHVS and CDR2 FNYEAQ come from the germline V gene. The V gene lost 5 bases and the J gene lost 8 bases, with 14 bases spanning the gap. The CDR3 totals 13 residues.

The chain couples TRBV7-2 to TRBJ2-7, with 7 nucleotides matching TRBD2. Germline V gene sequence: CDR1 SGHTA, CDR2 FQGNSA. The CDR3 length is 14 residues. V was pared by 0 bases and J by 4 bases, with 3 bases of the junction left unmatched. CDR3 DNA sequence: TGTGCCAGCAGCTTAGCGGGGGGGATTTACGAGCAGTACTTC. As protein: CASSLAGGIYEQYF.

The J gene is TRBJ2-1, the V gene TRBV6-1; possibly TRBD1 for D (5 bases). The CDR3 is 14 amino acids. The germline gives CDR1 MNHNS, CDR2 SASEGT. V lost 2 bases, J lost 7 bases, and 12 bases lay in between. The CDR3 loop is CASSERGRLNEQFF. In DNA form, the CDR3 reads TGTGCCAGCAGTGAAAGGGGCAGGTTGAATGAGCAGTTCTTC.

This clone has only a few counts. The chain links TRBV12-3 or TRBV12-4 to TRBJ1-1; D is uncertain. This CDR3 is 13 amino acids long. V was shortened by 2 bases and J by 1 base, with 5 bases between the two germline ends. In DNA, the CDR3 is TGTGCCAGCAGTTTAAGCCAGAACACTGAAGCTTTCTTT. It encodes CASSLSQNTEAFF.

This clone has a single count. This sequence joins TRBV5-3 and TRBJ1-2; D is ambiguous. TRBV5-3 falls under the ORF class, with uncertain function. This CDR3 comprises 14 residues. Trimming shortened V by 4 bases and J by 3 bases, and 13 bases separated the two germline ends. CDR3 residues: CARSNVRVDYGYTF. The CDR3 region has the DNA TGTGCCAGAAGCAACGTCCGGGTCGACTATGGCTACACCTTC.

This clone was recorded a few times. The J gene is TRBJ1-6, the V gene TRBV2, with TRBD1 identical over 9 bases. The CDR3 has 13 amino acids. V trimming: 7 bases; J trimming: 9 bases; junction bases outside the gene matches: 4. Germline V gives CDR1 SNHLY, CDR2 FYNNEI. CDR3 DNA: TGTGCCAGCATGGACAGGGGTGGTTCACCCCTCCACTTT. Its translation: CASMDRGGSPLHF.

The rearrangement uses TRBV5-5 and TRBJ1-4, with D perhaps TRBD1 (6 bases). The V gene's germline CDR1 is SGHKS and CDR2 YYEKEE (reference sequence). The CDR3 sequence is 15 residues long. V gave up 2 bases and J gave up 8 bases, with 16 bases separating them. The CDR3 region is CASSFSPGELEKLFF. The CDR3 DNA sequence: TGTGCCAGCAGCTTCTCCCCAGGGGAGTTGGAAAAACTGTTTTTT.

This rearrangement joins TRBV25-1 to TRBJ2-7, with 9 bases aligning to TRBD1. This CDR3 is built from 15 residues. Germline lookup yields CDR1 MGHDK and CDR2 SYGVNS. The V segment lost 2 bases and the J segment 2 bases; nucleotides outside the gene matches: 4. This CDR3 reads CASSENRGRPYEQYF. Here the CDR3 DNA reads TGTGCCAGCAGTGAAAACAGGGGGCGGCCCTACGAGCAGTACTTC.

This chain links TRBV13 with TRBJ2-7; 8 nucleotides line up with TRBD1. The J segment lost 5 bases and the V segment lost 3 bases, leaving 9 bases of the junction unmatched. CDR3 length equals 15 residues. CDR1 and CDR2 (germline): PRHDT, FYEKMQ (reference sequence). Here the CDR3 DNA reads TGTGCCAGCAGCTTGGTCGGACAGGGAGCCAACGAGCAGTACTTC. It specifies CASSLVGQGANEQYF.

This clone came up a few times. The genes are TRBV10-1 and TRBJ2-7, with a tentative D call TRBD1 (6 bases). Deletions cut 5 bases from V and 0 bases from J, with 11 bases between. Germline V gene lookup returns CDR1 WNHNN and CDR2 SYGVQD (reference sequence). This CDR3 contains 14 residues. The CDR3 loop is CASSPRGSSYEQYF. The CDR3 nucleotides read TGCGCCAGCAGTCCTAGGGGGTCCTCCTACGAGCAGTACTTC.

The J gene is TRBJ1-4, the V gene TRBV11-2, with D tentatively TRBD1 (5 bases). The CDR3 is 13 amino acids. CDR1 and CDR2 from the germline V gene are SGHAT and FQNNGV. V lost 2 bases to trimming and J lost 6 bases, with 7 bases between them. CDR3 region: CASSLIQDEKLFF. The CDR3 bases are TGTGCCAGCAGCTTAATACAGGATGAAAAACTGTTTTTT.

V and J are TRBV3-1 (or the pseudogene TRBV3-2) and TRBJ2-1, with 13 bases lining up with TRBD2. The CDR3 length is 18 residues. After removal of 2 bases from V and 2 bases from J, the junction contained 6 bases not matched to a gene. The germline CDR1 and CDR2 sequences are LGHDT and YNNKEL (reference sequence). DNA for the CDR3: TGTGCCAGCAGCCAACGCGGACTAGCGGGGGATCCCTACAATGAGCAGTTCTTC. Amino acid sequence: CASSQRGLAGDPYNEQFF.

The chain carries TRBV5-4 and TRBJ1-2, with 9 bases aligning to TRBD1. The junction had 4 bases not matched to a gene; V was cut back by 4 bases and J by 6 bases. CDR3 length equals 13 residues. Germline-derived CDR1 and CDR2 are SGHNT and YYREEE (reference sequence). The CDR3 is CASSQQGADGYTF. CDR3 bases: TGTGCCAGCAGCCAACAGGGGGCGGATGGCTACACCTTC.

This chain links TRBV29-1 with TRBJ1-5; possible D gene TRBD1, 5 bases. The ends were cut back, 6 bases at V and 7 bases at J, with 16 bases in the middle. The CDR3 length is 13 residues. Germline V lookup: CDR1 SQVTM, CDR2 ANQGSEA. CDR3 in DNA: TGCAGCGTCGAGGACACACCAGGCCAGCCCCAGCATTTT. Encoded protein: CSVEDTPGQPQHF. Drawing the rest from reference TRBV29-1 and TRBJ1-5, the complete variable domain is SAVISQKPSRDICQRGTSLTIQCQVDSQVTMMFWYRQQPGQSLTLIATANQGSEATYESGFVIDKFPISRPNLTFSTLTVSNMSPEDSSIYLCSVEDTPGQPQHFGDGTRLSIL.

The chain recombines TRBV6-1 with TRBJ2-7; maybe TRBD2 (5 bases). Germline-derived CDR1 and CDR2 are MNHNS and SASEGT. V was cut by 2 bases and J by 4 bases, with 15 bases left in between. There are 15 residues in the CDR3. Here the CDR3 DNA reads TGTGCCAGCAGTGAAAGTAGAGGGTATAGGTACGAGCAGTACTTC. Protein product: CASSESRGYRYEQYF.

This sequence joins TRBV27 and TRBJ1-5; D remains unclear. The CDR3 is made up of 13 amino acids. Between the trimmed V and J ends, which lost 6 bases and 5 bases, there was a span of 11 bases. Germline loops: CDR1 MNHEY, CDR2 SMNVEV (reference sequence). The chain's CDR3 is CASSPGRYQPQHF. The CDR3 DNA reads TGTGCCAGCAGCCCGGGGAGATATCAGCCCCAGCATTTT.

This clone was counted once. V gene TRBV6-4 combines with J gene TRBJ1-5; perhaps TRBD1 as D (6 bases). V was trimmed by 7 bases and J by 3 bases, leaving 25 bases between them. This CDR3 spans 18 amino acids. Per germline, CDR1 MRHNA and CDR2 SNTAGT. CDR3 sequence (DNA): TGTGCCAGCAATGATAGAACCGGGACACGTCTTTACAATCAGCCCCAGCATTTT. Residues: CASNDRTGTRLYNQPQHF.

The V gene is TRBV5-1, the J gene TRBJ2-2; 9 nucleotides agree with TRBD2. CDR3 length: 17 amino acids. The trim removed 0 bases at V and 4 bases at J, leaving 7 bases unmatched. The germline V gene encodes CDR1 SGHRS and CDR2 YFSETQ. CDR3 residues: CASSLGCGGAVTGELFF. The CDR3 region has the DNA TGCGCCAGCAGCTTGGGGTGCGGGGGGGCCGTCACCGGGGAGCTGTTTTTT.

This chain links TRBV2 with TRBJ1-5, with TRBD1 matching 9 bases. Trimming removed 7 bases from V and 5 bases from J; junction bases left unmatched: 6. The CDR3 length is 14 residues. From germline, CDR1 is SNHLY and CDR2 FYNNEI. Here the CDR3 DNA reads TGTGCCAGCACCACCGGGACAGGGTATCAGCCCCAGCATTTT. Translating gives CASTTGTGYQPQHF. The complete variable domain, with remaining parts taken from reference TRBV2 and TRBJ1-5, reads EPEVTQTPSHQVTQMGQEVILRCVPISNHLYFYWYRQILGQKVEFLVSFYNNEISEKSEIFDDQFSVERPDGSNFTLKIRSTKLEDSAMYFCASTTGTGYQPQHFGDGTRLSIL.

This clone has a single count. The CDR3 DNA reads TGTGCCAGCAGCGGACAGGGAGGAATTCATCAGCCCCAGCATTTT. Its protein is CASSGQGGIHQPQHF. The chain links TRBV9 to TRBJ1-5; 7 bases line up with TRBD1. The junction had 8 bases not matched to a gene; V was cut back by 3 bases and J by 5 bases. This CDR3 is built from 15 residues. Germline assignment: CDR1 SGDLS and CDR2 YYNGEE.

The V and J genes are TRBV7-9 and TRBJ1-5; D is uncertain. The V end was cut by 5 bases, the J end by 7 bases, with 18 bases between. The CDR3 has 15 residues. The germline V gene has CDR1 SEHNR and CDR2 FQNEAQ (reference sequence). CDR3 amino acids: CASSEGALGKQPQHF. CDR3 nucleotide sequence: TGTGCCAGCAGCGAGGGAGCACTGGGGAAACAGCCCCAGCATTTT.

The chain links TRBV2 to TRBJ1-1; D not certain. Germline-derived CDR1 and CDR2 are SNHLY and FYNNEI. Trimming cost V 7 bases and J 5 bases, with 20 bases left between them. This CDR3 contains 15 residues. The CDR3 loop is CASTKLTIPGTEAFF. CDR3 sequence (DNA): TGTGCCAGCACCAAACTAACAATCCCGGGGACTGAAGCTTTCTTT.

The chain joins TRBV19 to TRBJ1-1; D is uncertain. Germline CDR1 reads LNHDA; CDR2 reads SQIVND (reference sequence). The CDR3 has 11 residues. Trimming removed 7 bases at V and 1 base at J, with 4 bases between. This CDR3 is CASKRNTEAFF. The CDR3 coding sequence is TGTGCCAGTAAGCGGAACACTGAAGCTTTCTTT.

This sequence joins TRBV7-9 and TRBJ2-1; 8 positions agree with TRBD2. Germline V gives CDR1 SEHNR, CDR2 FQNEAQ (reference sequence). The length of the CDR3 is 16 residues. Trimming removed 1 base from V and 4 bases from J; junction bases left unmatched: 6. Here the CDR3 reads CASSLDWRGAYNEQFF. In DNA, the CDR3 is TGTGCCAGCAGCTTAGACTGGCGGGGGGCTTACAATGAGCAGTTCTTC.

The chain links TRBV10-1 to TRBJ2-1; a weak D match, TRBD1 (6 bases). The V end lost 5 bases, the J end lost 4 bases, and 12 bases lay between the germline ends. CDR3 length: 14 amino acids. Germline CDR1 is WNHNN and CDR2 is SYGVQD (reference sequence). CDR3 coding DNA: TGCGCCAGCAGTCCCAGGGGCCTGTACAATGAGCAGTTCTTC. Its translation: CASSPRGLYNEQFF.

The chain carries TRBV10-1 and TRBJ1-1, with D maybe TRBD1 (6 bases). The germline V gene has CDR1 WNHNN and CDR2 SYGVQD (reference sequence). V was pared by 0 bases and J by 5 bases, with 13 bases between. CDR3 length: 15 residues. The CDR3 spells CASSESLGARTEAFF. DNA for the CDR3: TGCGCCAGCAGTGAGTCGTTGGGGGCACGGACTGAAGCTTTCTTT.

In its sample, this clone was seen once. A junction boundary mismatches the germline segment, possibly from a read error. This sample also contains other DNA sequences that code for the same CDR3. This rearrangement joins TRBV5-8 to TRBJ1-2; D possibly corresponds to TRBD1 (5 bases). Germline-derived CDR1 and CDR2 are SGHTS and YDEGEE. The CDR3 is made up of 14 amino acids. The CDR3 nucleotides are TGTGCCAGCATCCATTTTGGGGGAGGCTATGGCTATACCTTC. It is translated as CASIHFGGGYGYTF.